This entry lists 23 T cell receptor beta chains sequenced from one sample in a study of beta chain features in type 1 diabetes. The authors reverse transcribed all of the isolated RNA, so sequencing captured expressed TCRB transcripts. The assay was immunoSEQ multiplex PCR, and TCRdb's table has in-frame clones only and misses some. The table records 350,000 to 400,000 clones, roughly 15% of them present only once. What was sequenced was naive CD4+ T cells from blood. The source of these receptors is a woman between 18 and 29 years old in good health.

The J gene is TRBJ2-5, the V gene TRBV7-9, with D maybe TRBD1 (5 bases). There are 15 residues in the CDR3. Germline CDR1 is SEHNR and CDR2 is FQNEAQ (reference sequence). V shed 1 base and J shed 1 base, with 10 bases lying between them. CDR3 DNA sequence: TGTGCCAGCAGCTTAGGGGGCGTCGCCCAAGAGACCCAGTACTTC. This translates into CASSLGGVAQETQYF. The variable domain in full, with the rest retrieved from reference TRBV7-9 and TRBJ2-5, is DTGVSQNPRHKITKRGQNVTFRCDPISEHNRLYWYRQTLGQGPEFLTYFQNEAQLEKSRLLSDRFSAERPKGSFSTLEIQRTEQGDSAMYLCASSLGGVAQETQYFGPGTRLLVL.

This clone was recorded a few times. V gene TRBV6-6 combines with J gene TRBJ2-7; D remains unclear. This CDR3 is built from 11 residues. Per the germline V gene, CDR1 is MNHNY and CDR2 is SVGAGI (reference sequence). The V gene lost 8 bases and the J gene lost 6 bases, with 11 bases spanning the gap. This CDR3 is CASAAMSEQYF. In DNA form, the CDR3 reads TGTGCCAGCGCGGCAATGTCCGAGCAGTACTTC.

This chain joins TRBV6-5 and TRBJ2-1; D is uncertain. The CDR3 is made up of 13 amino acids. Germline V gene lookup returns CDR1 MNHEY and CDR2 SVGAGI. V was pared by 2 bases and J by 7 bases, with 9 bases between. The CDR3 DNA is TGTGCCAGCAGTTACACGGTAGAGAATGAGCAGTTCTTC. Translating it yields CASSYTVENEQFF.

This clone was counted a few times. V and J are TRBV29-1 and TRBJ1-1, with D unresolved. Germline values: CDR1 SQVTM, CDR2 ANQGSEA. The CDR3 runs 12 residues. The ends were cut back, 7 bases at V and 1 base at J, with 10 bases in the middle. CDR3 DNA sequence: TGCAGCGCAAGACTTACGAACACTGAAGCTTTCTTT. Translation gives CSARLTNTEAFF.

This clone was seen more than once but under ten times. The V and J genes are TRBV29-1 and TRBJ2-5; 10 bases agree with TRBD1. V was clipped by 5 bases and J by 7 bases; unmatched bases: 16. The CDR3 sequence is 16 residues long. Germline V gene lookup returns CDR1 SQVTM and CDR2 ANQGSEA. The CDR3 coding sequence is TGCAGCGTTCCCCTGGAGCCCGGGACAGGGGCAGGGACCCAGTACTTC. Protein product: CSVPLEPGTGAGTQYF.

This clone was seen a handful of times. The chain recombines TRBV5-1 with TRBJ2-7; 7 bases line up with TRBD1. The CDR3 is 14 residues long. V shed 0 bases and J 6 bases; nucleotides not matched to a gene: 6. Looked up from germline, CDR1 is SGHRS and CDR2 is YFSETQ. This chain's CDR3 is CASSLDRGIGEQYF. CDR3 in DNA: TGCGCCAGCAGCTTGGACAGGGGAATAGGCGAGCAGTACTTC.

DNA of the CDR3: TGTGCCTGGAGTGCGGTGAGAAGTGAGCAGTTCTTC. Encoded protein: CAWSAVRSEQFF. V usage is TRBV30 and J usage is TRBJ2-1; D is ambiguous. The CDR3 extends over 12 amino acids. V was cut by 1 base and J by 9 bases, with 10 bases left in between. Germline CDR1 reads GTSNPN; CDR2 reads SVGIG (reference sequence).

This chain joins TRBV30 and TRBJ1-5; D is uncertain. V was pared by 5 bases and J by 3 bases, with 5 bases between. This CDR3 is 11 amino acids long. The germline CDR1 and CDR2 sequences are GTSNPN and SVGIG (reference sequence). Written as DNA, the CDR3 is TGTGCCTGGGGCCACAATCAGCCCCAGCATTTT. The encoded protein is CAWGHNQPQHF.

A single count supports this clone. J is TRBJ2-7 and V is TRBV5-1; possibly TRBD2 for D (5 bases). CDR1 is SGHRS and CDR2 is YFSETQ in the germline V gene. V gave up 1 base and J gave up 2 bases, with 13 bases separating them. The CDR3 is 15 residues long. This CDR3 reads CASSLRVGVTYEQYF. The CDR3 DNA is TGCGCCAGCAGCTTGCGGGTCGGGGTTACCTACGAGCAGTACTTC. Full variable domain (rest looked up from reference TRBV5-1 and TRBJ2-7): KAGVTQTPRYLIKTRGQQVTLSCSPISGHRSVSWYQQTPGQGLQFLFEYFSETQRNKGNFPGRFSGRQFSNSRSEMNVSTLELGDSALYLCASSLRVGVTYEQYFGPGTRLTVT.

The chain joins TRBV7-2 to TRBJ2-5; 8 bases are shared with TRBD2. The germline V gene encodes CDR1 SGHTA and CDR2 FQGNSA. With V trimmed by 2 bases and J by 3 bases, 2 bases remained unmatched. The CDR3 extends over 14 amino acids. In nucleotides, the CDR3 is TGTGCCAGCAGCTTATCGGGGGGGGAAGAGACCCAGTACTTC. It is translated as CASSLSGGEETQYF.

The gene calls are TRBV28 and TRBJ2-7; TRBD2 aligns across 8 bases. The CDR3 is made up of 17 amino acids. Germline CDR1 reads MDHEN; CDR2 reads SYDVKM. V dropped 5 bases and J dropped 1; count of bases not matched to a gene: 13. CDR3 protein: CASSPLTGLAASYEQYF. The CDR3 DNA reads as TGTGCCAGCAGTCCGCTGACAGGACTAGCCGCATCCTACGAGCAGTACTTC.

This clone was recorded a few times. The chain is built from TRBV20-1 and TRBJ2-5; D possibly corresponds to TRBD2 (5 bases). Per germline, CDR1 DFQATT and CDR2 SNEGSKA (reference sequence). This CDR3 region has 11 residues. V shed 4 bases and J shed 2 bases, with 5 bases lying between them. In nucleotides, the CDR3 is TGCAGTGCTAAGCGGCAAGAGACCCAGTACTTC. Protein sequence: CSAKRQETQYF.

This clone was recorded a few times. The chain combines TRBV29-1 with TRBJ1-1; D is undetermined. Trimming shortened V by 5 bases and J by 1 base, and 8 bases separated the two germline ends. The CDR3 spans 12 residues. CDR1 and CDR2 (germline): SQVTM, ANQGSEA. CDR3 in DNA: TGCAGCGTTCGGGTGACGAACACTGAAGCTTTCTTT. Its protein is CSVRVTNTEAFF.

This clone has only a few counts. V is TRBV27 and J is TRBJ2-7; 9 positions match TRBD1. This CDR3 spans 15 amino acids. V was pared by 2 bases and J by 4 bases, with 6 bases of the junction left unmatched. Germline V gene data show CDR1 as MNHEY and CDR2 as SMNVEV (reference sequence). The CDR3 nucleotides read TGTGCCAGCAGTTTAGGGACAGGGAGAGGGTACGAGCAGTACTTC. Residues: CASSLGTGRGYEQYF.

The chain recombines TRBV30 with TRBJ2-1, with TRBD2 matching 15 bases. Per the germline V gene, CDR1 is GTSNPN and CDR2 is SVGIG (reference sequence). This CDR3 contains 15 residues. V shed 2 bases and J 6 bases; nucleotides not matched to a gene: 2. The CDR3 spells CAWSRTSGRANEQFF. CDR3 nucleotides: TGTGCCTGGAGTCGGACTAGCGGGAGGGCCAATGAGCAGTTCTTC. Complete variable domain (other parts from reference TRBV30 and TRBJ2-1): SQTIHQWPATLVQPVGSPLSLECTVEGTSNPNLYWYRQAAGRGLQLLFYSVGIGQISSEVPQNLSASRPQDRQFILSSKKLLLSDSGFYLCAWSRTSGRANEQFFGPGTRLTVL.

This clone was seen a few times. The DNA for the CDR3 is TGCGCCAGCAGCTTGGAACCGACTAGCCGAGATACGCAGTATTTT. It encodes CASSLEPTSRDTQYF. The chain uses TRBV5-1 and TRBJ2-3; 7 bases map to TRBD2. The CDR3 is made up of 15 amino acids. CDR1 and CDR2 (germline): SGHRS, YFSETQ. Losses at the gene ends were 0 bases for V and 5 bases for J; bases not matched to a gene: 6.

The DNA of the CDR3 is TGTGCCAGCAGTTACTCGCGGGGGGGATATACCTACGAGCAGTACTTC. This encodes CASSYSRGGYTYEQYF. The rearrangement links TRBV6-5 to TRBJ2-7; 9 bases match TRBD2. The CDR3 contains 16 residues. The germline gives CDR1 MNHEY, CDR2 SVGAGI. Trimming at V came to 0 bases and at J to 2 bases, leaving 5 bases not matched to a gene.

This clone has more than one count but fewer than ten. CDR3 sequence: CSVGDRGITGELFF. CDR3 sequence (DNA): TGCAGCGTCGGGGACAGGGGTATCACCGGGGAGCTGTTTTTT. This chain uses TRBV29-1 with TRBJ2-2, with 10 nucleotides matching TRBD1. Germline CDR1 reads SQVTM; CDR2 reads ANQGSEA. Trimming took 6 bases from V and 4 from J; bases not matched to a gene: 5. The CDR3 runs to 14 residues.

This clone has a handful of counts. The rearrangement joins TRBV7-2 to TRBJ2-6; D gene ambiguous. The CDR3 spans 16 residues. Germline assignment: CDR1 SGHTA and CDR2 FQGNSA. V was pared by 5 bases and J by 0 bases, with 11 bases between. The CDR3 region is CASSLDSYSGANVLTF. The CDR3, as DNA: TGTGCCAGCAGCCTAGATTCCTACTCTGGGGCCAACGTCCTGACTTTC.

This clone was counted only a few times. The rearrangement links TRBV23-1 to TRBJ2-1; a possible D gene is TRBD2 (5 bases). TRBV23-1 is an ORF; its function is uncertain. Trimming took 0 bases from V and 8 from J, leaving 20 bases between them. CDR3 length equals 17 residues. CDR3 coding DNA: TGCGCCAGCAGTCAATCTCTCGCCGAGGGCCGTTGGGATGAGCAGTTCTTC. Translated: CASSQSLAEGRWDEQFF.

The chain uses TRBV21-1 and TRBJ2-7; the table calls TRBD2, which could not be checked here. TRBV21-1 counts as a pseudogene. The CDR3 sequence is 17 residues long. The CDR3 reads CASSPTRGRGASYEQYF. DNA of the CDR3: TGTGCCAGCAGCCCAACGAGGGGGAGGGGAGCCTCCTACGAGCAGTACTTC.

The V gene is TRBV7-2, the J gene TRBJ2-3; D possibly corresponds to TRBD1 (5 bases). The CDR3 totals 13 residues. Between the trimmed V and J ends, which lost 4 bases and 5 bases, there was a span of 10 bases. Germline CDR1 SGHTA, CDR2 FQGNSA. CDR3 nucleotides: TGTGCCAGCAGCTCCAGGGTCCGAGATACGCAGTATTTT. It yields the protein CASSSRVRDTQYF.

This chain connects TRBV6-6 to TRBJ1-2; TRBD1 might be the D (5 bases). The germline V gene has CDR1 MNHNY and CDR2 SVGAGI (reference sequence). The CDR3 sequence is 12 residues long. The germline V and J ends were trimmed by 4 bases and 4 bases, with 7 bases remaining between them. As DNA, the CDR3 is TGTGCCAGCAGTTTACAGGTCTATGGCTACACCTTC. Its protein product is CASSLQVYGYTF.